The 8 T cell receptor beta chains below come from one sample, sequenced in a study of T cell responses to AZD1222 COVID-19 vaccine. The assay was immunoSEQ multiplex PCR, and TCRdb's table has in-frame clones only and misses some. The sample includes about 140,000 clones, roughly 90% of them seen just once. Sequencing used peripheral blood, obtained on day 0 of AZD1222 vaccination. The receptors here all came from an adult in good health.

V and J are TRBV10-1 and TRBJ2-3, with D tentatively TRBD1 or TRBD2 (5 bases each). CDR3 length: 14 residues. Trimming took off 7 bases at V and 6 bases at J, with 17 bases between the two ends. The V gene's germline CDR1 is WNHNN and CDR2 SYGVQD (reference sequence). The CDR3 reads CASTRDGDQDTQYF. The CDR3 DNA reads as TGCGCCAGCACCAGGGACGGTGACCAGGATACGCAGTATTTT.

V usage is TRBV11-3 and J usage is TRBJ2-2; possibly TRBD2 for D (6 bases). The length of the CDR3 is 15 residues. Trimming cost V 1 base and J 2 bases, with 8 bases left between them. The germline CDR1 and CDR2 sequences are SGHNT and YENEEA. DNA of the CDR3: TGTGCCAGCAGCTTAGGGGGACTCAACACCGGGGAGCTGTTTTTT. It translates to CASSLGGLNTGELFF.

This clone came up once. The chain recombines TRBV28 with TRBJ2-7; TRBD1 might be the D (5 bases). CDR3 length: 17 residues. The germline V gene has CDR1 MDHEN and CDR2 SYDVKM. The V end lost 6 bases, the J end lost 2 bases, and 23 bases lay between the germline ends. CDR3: CASSPRQHVTHPYEQYF. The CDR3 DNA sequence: TGTGCCAGCAGCCCCCGACAGCACGTTACCCATCCCTACGAGCAGTACTTC.

The CDR3: CASRLGDTSLNEQFF. CDR3 bases: TGTGCCAGCAGGTTAGGGGACACGTCTCTCAATGAGCAGTTCTTC. The chain recombines TRBV5-4 with TRBJ2-1; TRBD1 might be the D (6 bases). V lost 5 bases, J lost 6 bases, and 18 bases lay in between. Looked up from germline, CDR1 is SGHNT and CDR2 is YYREEE (reference sequence). The CDR3 extends over 15 amino acids.

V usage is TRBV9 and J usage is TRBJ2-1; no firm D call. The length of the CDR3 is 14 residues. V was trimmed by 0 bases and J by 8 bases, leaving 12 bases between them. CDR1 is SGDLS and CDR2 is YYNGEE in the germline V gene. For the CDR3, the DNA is TGTGCCAGCAGCGTAGGTCAGCCCCGGGATGAGCAGTTCTTC. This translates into CASSVGQPRDEQFF.

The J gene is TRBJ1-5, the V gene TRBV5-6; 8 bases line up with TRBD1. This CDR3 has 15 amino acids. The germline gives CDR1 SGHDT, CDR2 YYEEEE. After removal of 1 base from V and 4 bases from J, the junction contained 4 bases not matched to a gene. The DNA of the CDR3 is TGTGCCAGCAGCTTGCTGGACAGGGCGAATCAGCCCCAGCATTTT. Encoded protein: CASSLLDRANQPQHF. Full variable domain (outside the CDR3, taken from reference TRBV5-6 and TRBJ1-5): DAGVTQSPTHLIKTRGQQVTLRCSPKSGHDTVSWYQQALGQGPQFIFQYYEEEERQRGNFPDRFSGHQFPNYSSELNVNALLLGDSALYLCASSLLDRANQPQHFGDGTRLSIL.

The CDR3 region has the DNA TGTGCCAGCAGTCAAACCGGGACGGTATACAATGAGCAGTTCTTC. Its translation is CASSQTGTVYNEQFF. This chain connects TRBV28 to TRBJ2-1; D tentatively fits TRBD1 or TRBD2 (5 bases each). Germline-derived CDR1 and CDR2 are MDHEN and SYDVKM. The CDR3 length is 15 residues. Trimming stripped 5 bases from V and 4 bases from J, with 15 bases between.

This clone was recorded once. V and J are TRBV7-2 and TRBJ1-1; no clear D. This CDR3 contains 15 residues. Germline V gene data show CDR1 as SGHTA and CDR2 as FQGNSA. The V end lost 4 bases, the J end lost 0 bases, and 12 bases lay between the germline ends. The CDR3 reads CASSSLTTVNTEAFF. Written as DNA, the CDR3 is TGTGCCAGCAGCTCCTTGACGACGGTGAACACTGAAGCTTTCTTT.